These T cell receptor beta chains were read from a single sample in a study of blood T cell repertoires in COVID-19. The table came from immunoSEQ multiplex PCR; TCRdb's copy has only in-frame clones and leaves some out. The sample holds around 240,000 clones; more than 75% are singletons and the top ten take around 0.97%. Sequencing input: peripheral blood. These receptor sequences come from a man aged 35-49 years with acute or convalescent COVID-19. The conserved cysteine and the conserved F or W are not part of the CDR3 here. The order of the fields is J gene, V gene, CDR3 protein.

>TRBJ2-1|TRBV11-1
ASSDLAGAYNEQF
>TRBJ1-4|TRBV3-1/TRBV3-2
ASSPRQGEEKLF
>TRBJ1-4|TRBV6-5
ASSKSARGEKLF
>TRBJ2-3|TRBV4-3
ASSQDSLQTSAYTDTQY
>TRBJ2-4|TRBV3-1/TRBV3-2
ASSLGTSGDKNIQY
>TRBJ2-1|TRBV29-1
SVDGPWGGPSYNEQF
>TRBJ1-3|TRBV9
ASTPGFSGNTIY
>TRBJ2-7|TRBV30
AWSSSGGSYEQY
>TRBJ1-5|TRBV19
ASSIRPGSNQPQH
>TRBJ2-1|TRBV18
ASSPNQVPGDEQF
>TRBJ1-4|TRBV2
ASSEMPAPNEKLF
>TRBJ1-1|TRBV18
ASSPYEGQVNTEAF
>TRBJ1-1|TRBV5-1
ASSLQGGNTEAF
>TRBJ1-2|TRBV6-5
ASSLQITYGYT
>TRBJ1-5|TRBV12-3/TRBV12-4
ASTAGGNQPQH
>TRBJ1-5|TRBV6-5
ASRPLQGAQPQH
>TRBJ2-6|TRBV5-4
ASSLRVTSGANVLT
>TRBJ2-5|TRBV24-1
ATSDLRGGETQY
>TRBJ1-5|TRBV19
ASSNSDLGSSNQPQH
>TRBJ2-1|TRBV29-1
SVEGLAGNNEQF
>TRBJ1-3|TRBV5-1
ASSLGGLGNTIY
>TRBJ2-3|TRBV19
ATREGRGPSTDTQY
>TRBJ1-1|TRBV13
ASSLDKYAEAF
>TRBJ2-2|TRBV5-1
ASSLAANTGELF
>TRBJ2-6|TRBV6-5
ASSLQGLGANVLT
>TRBJ1-1|TRBV2
ASSELTNEAF
>TRBJ2-1|TRBV10-2
ASRLAGGVGNEQF
>TRBJ1-1|TRBV18
ASSGQGLNTEAF
>TRBJ2-2|TRBV28
ASSLRDRGYTGELF
>TRBJ2-7|TRBV18
ASSLRDTSSYEQY
>TRBJ1-3|TRBV12-3/TRBV12-4
ASTFSLNTIY
>TRBJ1-5|TRBV28
ASRKPGGWQPQH
>TRBJ2-1|TRBV9
ASSRMTGGNYNEQF
>TRBJ1-4|TRBV5-6
ASSPRGGGNEKLF
>TRBJ1-2|TRBV5-6
ASAPGQANYGYT
>TRBJ1-2|TRBV10-3
AISESAGAYGYT
>TRBJ1-2|TRBV18
ASSSAGIDYGYT
>TRBJ2-7|TRBV27
ASSPDRGNEQY
>TRBJ1-5|TRBV12-5
ASGLAPDRQPQH
>TRBJ1-5|TRBV6-5
ASRGFRDSNQPQH
>TRBJ1-1|TRBV28
ASRVQGMNTEAF
>TRBJ2-1|TRBV28
ASSLGTGGLKDEQF
>TRBJ2-1|TRBV4-3
ASSQDARPGNEQF
>TRBJ2-7|TRBV27
ASSGDITYEQY
>TRBJ1-6|TRBV5-1
ASSLALDNNSPLH
>TRBJ2-3|TRBV5-4
ASSPKGQRGGNTQY
>TRBJ2-7|TRBV4-2
ASSQDLLGTDNEQY
>TRBJ1-5|TRBV6-2/TRBV6-3
ASSYSNNQPQH
>TRBJ2-6|TRBV29-1
SVGRGDGANVLT
>TRBJ1-2|TRBV7-2
ASSLANYGYT
>TRBJ1-3|TRBV25-1
ASSRAGRGNTIY
>TRBJ2-7|TRBV2
ASSLAGGPYEQY
>TRBJ2-7|TRBV5-1
ASSLRDPTYEQY
>TRBJ2-2|TRBV7-2
ASSSGQGFTGELF
>TRBJ1-2|TRBV28
ASSPRTGGLRGYT
>TRBJ2-6|TRBV5-1
ASSLFYSGANVLT